The source of this T cell receptor (beta chain) is a study of blood T cell repertoires in COVID-19. Study information: Samples came from the United States, Italy and Spain, spanning acute and convalescent COVID-19. Sample material is recorded as cDNA or gDNA derived from T cells, B-cell-depleted T cells, or PBMCs.

Generated by immunoSEQ multiplex PCR, the TCRdb table keeps only in-frame clones and is missing some. The profile shows approximately 190,000 clones, 88% of them singletons. Trimming cost V 3 bases and J 5 bases; bases outside gene matches: 3. Germline CDR1 reads SGHNT; CDR2 reads YENEEA. The CDR3 has 13 residues. Material: peripheral blood. The genes are TRBV11-3 and TRBJ1-1; 7 positions match TRBD1. The source of this sequence is a man aged 40-55 years with active or convalescent COVID-19. CDR3 sequence: CASSLTGITEAFF. CDR3 nucleotide sequence: TGTGCCAGCAGCTTGACAGGGATAACTGAAGCTTTCTTT.